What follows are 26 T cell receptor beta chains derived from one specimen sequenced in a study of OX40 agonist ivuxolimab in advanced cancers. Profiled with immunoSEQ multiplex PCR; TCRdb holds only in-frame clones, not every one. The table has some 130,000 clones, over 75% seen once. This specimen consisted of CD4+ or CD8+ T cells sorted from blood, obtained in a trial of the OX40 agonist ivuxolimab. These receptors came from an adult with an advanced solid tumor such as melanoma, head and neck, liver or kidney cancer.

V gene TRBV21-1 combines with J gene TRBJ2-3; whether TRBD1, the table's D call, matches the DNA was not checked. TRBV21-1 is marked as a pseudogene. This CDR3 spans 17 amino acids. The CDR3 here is CASSNATGGQLGDTQYF. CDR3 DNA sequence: TGTGCCAGCAGCAATGCTACAGGGGGCCAGTTAGGAGATACGCAGTATTTT.

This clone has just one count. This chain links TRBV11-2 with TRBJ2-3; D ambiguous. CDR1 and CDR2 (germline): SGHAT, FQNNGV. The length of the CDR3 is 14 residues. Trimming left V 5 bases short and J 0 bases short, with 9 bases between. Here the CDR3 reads CASSLSRSTDTQYF. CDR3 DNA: TGTGCCAGCAGCCTCTCCCGGAGCACAGATACGCAGTATTTT.

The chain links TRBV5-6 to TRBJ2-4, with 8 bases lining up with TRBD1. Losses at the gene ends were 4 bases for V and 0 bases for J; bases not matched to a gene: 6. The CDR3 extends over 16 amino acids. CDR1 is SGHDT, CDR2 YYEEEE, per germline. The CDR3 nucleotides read TGTGCCAGCAGCCTTGGACAGGGTTTAGCCAAAAACATTCAGTACTTC. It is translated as CASSLGQGLAKNIQYF.

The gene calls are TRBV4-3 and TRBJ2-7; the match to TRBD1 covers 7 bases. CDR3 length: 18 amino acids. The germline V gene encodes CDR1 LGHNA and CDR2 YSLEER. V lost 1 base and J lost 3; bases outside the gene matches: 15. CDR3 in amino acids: CASSQVPTGTAYIYEQYF. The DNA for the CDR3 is TGCGCCAGCAGCCAAGTCCCGACCGGGACAGCTTACATCTACGAGCAGTACTTC.

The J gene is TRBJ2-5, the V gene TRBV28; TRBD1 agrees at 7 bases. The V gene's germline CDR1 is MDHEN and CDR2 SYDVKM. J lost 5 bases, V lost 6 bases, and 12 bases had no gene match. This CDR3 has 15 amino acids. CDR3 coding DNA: TGTGCCAGCAGACCTTCACTAACAGGGGCCGAGACCCAGTACTTC. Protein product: CASRPSLTGAETQYF.

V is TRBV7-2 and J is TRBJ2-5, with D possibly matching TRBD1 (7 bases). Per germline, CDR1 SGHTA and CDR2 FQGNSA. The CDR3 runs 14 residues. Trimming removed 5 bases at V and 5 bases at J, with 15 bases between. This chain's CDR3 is CASSPGGGGETQYF. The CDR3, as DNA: TGTGCCAGCAGCCCCGGAGGGGGCGGGGAGACCCAGTACTTC.

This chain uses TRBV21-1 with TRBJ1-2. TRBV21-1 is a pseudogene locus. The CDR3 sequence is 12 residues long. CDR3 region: CASTSTLYGYTF. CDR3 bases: TGTGCCAGCACTTCAACCTTATATGGCTACACCTTC.

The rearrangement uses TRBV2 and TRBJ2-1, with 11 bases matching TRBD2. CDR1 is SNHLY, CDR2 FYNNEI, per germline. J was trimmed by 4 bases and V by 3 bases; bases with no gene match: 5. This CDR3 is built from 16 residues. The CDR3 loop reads CASSEASGGLYNEQFF. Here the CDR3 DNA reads TGTGCCAGCAGTGAGGCTAGCGGGGGGTTATACAATGAGCAGTTCTTC.

The CDR3 bases are TGTGCCAGCAGTGAGACGGGAAATAGCAATCAGCCCCAGCATTTT. It encodes CASSETGNSNQPQHF. This chain joins TRBV6-1 and TRBJ1-5; D remains ambiguous. Germline CDR1 and CDR2: MNHNS and SASEGT. The CDR3 contains 15 residues. The ends were cut back, 3 bases at V and 0 bases at J, with 9 bases in the middle.

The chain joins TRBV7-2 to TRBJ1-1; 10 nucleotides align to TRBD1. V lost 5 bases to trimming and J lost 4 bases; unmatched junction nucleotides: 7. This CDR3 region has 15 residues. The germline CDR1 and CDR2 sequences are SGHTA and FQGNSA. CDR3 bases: TGTGCCAGCAGCGTACCGGGACAGGGGAGCACTGAAGCTTTCTTT. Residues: CASSVPGQGSTEAFF.

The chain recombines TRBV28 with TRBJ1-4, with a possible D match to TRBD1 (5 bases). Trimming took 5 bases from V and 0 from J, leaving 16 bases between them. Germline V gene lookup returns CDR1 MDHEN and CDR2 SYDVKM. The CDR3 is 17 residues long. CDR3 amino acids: CASSIPGGTATNEKLFF. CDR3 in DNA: TGTGCCAGCAGTATCCCGGGGGGGACCGCAACTAATGAAAAACTGTTTTTT. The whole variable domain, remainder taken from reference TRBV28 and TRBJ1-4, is DVKVTQSSRYLVKRTGEKVFLECVQDMDHENMFWYRQDPGLGLRLIYFSYDVKMKEKGDIPEGYSVSREKKERFSLILESASTNQTSMYLCASSIPGGTATNEKLFFGSGTQLSVL.

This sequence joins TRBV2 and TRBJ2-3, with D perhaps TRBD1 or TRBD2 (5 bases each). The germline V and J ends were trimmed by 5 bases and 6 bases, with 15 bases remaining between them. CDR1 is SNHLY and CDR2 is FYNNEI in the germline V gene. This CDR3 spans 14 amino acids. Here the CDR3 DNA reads TGTGCCAGCAGTCTTAATCGGGGCCGGGATACGCAGTATTTT. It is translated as CASSLNRGRDTQYF.

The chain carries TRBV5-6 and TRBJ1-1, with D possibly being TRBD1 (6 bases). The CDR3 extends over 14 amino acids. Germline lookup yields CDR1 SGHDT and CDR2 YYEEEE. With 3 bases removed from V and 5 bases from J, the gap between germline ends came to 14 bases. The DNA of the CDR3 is TGTGCCAGCAGCTATTTACAGGGAGGGACTGAAGCTTTCTTT. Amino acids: CASSYLQGGTEAFF.

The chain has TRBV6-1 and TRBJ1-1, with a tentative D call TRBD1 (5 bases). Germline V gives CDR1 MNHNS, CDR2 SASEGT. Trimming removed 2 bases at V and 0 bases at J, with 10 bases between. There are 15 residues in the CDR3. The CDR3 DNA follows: TGTGCCAGCAGTGAACCGGCAGGGATGAACACTGAAGCTTTCTTT. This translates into CASSEPAGMNTEAFF.

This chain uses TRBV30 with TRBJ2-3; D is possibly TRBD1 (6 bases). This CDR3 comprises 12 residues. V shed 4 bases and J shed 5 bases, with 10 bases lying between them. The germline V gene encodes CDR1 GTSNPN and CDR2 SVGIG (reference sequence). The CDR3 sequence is CAWTQGQDTQYF. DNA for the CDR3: TGTGCCTGGACCCAGGGGCAAGATACGCAGTATTTT.

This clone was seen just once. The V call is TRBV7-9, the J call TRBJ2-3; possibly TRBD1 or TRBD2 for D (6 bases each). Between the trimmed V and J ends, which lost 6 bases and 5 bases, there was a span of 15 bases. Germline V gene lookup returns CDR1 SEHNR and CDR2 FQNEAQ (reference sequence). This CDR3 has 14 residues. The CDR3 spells CASSLRGAGDTQYF. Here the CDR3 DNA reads TGTGCCAGCAGTCTAAGGGGGGCGGGAGATACGCAGTATTTT.

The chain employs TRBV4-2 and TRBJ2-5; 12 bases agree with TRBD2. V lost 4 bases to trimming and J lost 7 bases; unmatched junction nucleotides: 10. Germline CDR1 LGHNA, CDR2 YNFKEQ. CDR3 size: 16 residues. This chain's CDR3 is CASSPGLAGMTGTQYF. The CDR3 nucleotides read TGTGCCAGCAGCCCTGGACTAGCGGGGATGACAGGGACCCAGTACTTC.

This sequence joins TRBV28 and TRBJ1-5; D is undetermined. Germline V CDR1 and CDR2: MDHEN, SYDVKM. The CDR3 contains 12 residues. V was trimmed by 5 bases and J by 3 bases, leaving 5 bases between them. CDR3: CASSRINQPQHF. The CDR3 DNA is TGTGCCAGCAGTCGGATCAATCAGCCCCAGCATTTT.

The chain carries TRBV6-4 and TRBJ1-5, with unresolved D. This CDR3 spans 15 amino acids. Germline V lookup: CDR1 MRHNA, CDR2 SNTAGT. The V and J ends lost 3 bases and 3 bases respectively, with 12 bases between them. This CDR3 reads CASSENLGFNQPQHF. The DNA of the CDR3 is TGTGCCAGCAGTGAAAATCTGGGGTTCAATCAGCCCCAGCATTTT.

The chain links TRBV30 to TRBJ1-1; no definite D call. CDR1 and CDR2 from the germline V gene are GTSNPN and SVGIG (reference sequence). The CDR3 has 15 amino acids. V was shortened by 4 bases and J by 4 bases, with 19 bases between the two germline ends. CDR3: CAWNEGPRLGTEAFF. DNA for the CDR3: TGTGCCTGGAACGAGGGCCCCCGACTAGGCACTGAAGCTTTCTTT.

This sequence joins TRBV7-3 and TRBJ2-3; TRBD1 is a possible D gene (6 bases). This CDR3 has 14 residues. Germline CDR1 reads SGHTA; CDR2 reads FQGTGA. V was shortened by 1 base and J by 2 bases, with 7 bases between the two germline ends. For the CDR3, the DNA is TGTGCCAGCAGCTTAAACAGGGACACAGATACGCAGTATTTT. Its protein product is CASSLNRDTDTQYF.

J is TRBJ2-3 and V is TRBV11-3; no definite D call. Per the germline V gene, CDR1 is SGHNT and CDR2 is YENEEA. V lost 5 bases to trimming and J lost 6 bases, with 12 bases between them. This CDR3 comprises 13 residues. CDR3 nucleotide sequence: TGTGCCAGCAGCCCAAGCCTCGGGGATACGCAGTATTTT. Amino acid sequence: CASSPSLGDTQYF.

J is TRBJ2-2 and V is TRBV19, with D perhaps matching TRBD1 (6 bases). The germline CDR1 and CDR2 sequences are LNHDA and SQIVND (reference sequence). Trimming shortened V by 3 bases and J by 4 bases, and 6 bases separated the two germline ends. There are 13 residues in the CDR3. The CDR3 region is CASSIRGTGELFF. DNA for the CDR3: TGTGCCAGTAGTATCAGGGGCACCGGGGAGCTGTTTTTT.

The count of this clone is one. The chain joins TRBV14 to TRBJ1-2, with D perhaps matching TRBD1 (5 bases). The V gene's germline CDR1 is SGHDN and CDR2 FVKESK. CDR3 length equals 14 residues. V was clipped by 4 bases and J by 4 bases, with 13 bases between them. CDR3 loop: CASSPSGGAYGYTF. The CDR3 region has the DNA TGTGCCAGCAGCCCCTCGGGGGGAGCCTATGGCTACACCTTC. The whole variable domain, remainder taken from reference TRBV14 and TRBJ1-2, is EAGVTQFPSHSVIEKGQTVTLRCDPISGHDNLYWYRRVMGKEIKFLLHFVKESKQDESGMPNNRFLAERTGGTYSTLKVQPAELEDSGVYFCASSPSGGAYGYTFGSGTRLTVV.

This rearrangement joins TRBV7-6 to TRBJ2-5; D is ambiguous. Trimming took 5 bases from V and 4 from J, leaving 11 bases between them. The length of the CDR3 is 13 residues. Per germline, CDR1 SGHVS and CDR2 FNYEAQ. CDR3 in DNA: TGTGCCAGCAGCCCGCTTGTTGGAGAGACCCAGTACTTC. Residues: CASSPLVGETQYF.

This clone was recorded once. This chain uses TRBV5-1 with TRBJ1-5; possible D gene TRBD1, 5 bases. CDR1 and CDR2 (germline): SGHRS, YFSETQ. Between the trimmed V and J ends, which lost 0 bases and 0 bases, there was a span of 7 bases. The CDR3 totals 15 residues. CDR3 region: CASSLGDYSNQPQHF. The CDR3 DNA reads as TGCGCCAGCAGCTTGGGGGACTATAGCAATCAGCCCCAGCATTTT.